This TCR beta chain comes out of a study of T cells in Graves' hyperthyroidism and ophthalmopathy. The V gene's germline CDR1 is LNHDA and CDR2 SQIVND (reference sequence). V dropped 3 bases and J dropped 8 bases, with 25 bases sitting between them. This CDR3 is built from 17 residues. Whole-study findings and limits: Ophthalmopathy was told apart from stable hyperthyroidism by a 13 V-J model.

Worth noting for this clonotype: The antigen remains undetermined.

Amplification yielded TCR beta CDR3 regions, with RNA transcripts as the source. First-round RT-PCR of the TCR CDR3 relied on the HTBI primer set. Each CDR3 protein is one row after TCRdb ran MiXCR on the multiplex PCR reads. The sample contains 500,000 to 750,000 distinct CDR3 sequences, around 14% of which appear only once. Specimen: blood. This TCR came from a woman between 18 and 30 years old with Graves' ophthalmopathy. The rearrangement joins TRBV19 to TRBJ1-2; TRBD1 is a possible D gene (6 bases). The CDR3, as DNA: TGTGCCAGTAGTATTCATGGGACATCGGGCCCTTCAGGCGGCTACACCTTC. It encodes CASSIHGTSGPSGGYTF.